This TCR beta chain was profiled in a study of beta chain features in type 1 diabetes. Study-wide context: Across all samples, about 100,000,000 sorted cells were examined. Study outcomes and limitations: Moderate yet significant TCRB CDR3 shortening was seen in Type 1 diabetes patients in all four CD4+ subsets. Cells carrying high TCR expression could end up over-represented when cDNA is sequenced.

The CDR3 runs to 14 residues. Trimming left V 7 bases short and J 0 bases short, with 10 bases between. The germline gives CDR1 LNHDA, CDR2 SQIVND (reference sequence). Expressed TCRB transcripts were sequenced, since all the RNA that had been isolated was reverse transcribed. The protocol was immunoSEQ multiplex PCR, while the TCRdb copy is restricted to in-frame clones and leaves out a portion. Of hundreds of thousands of clones in the sample, roughly an eighth were seen once. As for this clone: What it binds is unknown.

The source of this sequence is a man younger than 30 in good health. The gene calls are TRBV19 and TRBJ2-1; D uncertain. The sample taken for sequencing was naive CD4+ T cells from blood. CDR3 nucleotide sequence: TGTGCCAGTACCTCGCTCGGCTCCTACAATGAGCAGTTCTTC. Protein: CASTSLGSYNEQFF.